These 9 T cell receptor beta chains came from one sample sequenced in a study of tumor and adjacent non-tumor tissue in lung cancer. Three rounds of nested PCR, following a modified ARM-PCR protocol, produced the TCRbeta library. TCRdb fed the multiplex PCR reads into MiXCR, producing one record per CDR3 protein. The repertoire holds around 99,000 distinct CDR3 sequences, with about 64% as singletons. The template was RNA from unsorted bulk tissue. Distant lung tissue was collected more than 3 cm away from the tumor edge. Sequencing was carried out using distant non-tumor lung tissue. Every receptor here comes from a man in his 60s with non-small cell lung cancer.

Concerning this clonotype itself: An end of the junction does not agree with germline; a read error may underlie this. The chain recombines TRBV6-2 or TRBV6-3 with TRBJ2-1; 10 bases agree with TRBD2. The CDR3 covers 17 residues. CDR1 is MNHEY, CDR2 SVGEGT, per germline. DNA for the CDR3: TGTGCCAGCACTTATACTAGCGGGAAGAGCTCCTACAATGAACAGTTCTTC. It encodes CASTYTSGKSSYNEQFF.

This chain links TRBV20-1 with TRBJ1-5, with D possibly matching TRBD1 (6 bases). CDR1 is DFQATT and CDR2 is SNEGSKA in the germline V gene (reference sequence). This CDR3 spans 16 amino acids. Trimming removed 5 bases from V and 2 bases from J, with 19 bases in between. In DNA form, the CDR3 reads TGCAGTGCTCTTAGTCCGGGGGGGGCTGGCAATCAGCCCCAGCATTTT. The encoded protein is CSALSPGGAGNQPQHF.

This clonotype was seen a handful of times. This may stem from a read error, because a much larger clone lies one nucleotide away. V gene TRBV4-3 combines with J gene TRBJ2-1; 8 positions agree with TRBD2. The CDR3 sequence is 16 residues long. J was trimmed by 9 bases and V by 1 base; bases with no gene match: 11. Germline CDR1 is LGHNA and CDR2 is YSLEER. The DNA for the CDR3 is TGCGCCAGCAGCCAAGGAGTTAGCGGGGTTCCGGGTGAGCAGTTCTTC. Its protein is CASSQGVSGVPGEQFF.

Note on this clonotype: No conserved phenylalanine or tryptophan is present at the end of the CDR3, so a read error is the likely explanation. V is TRBV20-1 and J is TRBJ2-5; 9 bases are shared with TRBD2. The CDR3 totals 16 residues. The germline V gene has CDR1 DFQATT and CDR2 SNEGSKA (reference sequence). With V trimmed by 3 bases and J by 0 bases, 8 bases remained unmatched. The CDR3 DNA sequence: TGCAGTGCTAGCTCGCTGCTAGCGGGGTACCAAGAGACCCAGTACTTA. Translation: CSASSLLAGYQETQYL.

By share, this clonotype counts as medium-sized. CDR3 sequence (DNA): TGTGCCAGCAGCTTAGACGGCCGAGGGGACACAGATACGCAGTATTTT. It is translated as CASSLDGRGDTDTQYF. This chain joins TRBV11-2 and TRBJ2-3, with D perhaps given as TRBD1 or TRBD2 (5 bases each). Trimming stripped 0 bases from V and 2 bases from J, with 12 bases between. CDR1 and CDR2 (germline): SGHAT, FQNNGV. The CDR3 runs 16 residues.

A remark on this clonotype: Because the CDR3 is missing its conserved closing phenylalanine or tryptophan, this is likely a read error. No DNA is shown, since the ends of the CDR3 on it are uncertain; the CDR3 is the one TCRdb lists. This sequence joins TRBV29-1 and TRBJ2-1; the table's TRBD2 call for D was not verified on the DNA. A total of 11 residues make up the CDR3, ends included. CDR1 is SQVTM, CDR2 ANQGSEA, per germline. This CDR3 reads CTLSTSGNVFL.

This clonotype was counted between two and nine times. The J gene is TRBJ2-2, the V gene TRBV5-1; D gene unclear. Trimming shortened V by 4 bases and J by 4 bases, and 14 bases separated the two germline ends. Germline V gives CDR1 SGHRS, CDR2 YFSETQ. CDR3 length: 15 amino acids. The CDR3 sequence: CASSAGNSFTGELFF. The CDR3 region has the DNA TGCGCCAGCAGCGCCGGAAACTCGTTCACCGGGGAGCTGTTTTTT.

A remark on this clonotype: A read error may produce the germline difference seen at one junction end. The chain combines TRBV24-1 with TRBJ2-1, with 10 bases fitting TRBD1. The CDR3 spans 16 residues. Germline values: CDR1 KGHDR, CDR2 SFDVKD. The CDR3, as DNA: TGTGCCATCAGTGATTCGACAGGGGGCCTAGGCAATGAGCAGTTCTTC. It codes for CAISDSTGGLGNEQFF.

A word on this clonotype: This may be a read error: a much more frequent sequence differs by one nucleotide. The rearrangement links TRBV6-5 to TRBJ2-2, with D perhaps TRBD1 or TRBD2 (5 bases each). This CDR3 region has 13 residues. Germline CDR1 and CDR2: MNHEY and SVGAGI. The CDR3 region has the DNA TGTGCCAGCAGACTCCCTGGGACCGAGGAGCTGTTTTTT. Its translation: CASRLPGTEELFF.